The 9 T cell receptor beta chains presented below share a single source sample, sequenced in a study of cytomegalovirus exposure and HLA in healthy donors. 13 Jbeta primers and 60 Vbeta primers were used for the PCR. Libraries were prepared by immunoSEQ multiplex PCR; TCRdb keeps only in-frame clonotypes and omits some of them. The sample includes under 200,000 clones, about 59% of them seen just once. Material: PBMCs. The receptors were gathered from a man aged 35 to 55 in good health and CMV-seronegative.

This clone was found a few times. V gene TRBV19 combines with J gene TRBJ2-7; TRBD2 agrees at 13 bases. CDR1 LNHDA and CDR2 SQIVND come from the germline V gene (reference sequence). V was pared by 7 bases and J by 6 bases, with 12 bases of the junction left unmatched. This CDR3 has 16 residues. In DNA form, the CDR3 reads TGTGCCAGTACAGGGACTAGCGGGACCCCCTCGTCCGAGCAGTACTTC. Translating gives CASTGTSGTPSSEQYF.

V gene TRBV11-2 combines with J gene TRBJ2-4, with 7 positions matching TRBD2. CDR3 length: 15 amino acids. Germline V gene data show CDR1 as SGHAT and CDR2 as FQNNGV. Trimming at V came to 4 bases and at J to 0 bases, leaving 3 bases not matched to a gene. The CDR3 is CASSSTSKAKNIQYF. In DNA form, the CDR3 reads TGTGCCAGCAGCTCGACTAGCAAAGCCAAAAACATTCAGTACTTC.

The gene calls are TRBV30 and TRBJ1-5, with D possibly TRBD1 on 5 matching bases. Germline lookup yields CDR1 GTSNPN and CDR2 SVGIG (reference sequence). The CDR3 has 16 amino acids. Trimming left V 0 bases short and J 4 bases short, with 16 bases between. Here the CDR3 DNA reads TGTGCCTGGAGTGTAAGGGGCGCGTTTGCTAATCAGCCCCAGCATTTT. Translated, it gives CAWSVRGAFANQPQHF.

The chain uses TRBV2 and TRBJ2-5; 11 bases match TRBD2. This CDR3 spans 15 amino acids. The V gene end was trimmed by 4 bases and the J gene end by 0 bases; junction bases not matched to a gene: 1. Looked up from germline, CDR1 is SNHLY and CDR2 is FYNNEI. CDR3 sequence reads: CASSGTSGYQETQYF. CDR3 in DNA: TGTGCCAGCAGTGGGACTAGCGGGTACCAAGAGACCCAGTACTTC.

DNA of the CDR3: TGTGCCAGCAGTCTTACTAGCGGGTCGGTAGAGCAGTACTTC. Translation: CASSLTSGSVEQYF. The chain combines TRBV6-6 with TRBJ2-7; 9 positions agree with TRBD2. CDR1 and CDR2 (germline): MNHNY, SVGAGI (reference sequence). The J segment lost 7 bases and the V segment lost 5 bases, leaving 9 bases of the junction unmatched. The CDR3 is 14 amino acids.

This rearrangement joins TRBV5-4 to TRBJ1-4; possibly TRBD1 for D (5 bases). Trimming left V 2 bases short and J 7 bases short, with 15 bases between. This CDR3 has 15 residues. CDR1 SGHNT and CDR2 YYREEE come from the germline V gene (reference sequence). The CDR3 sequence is CASSFGGSVGEKLFF. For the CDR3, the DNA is TGTGCCAGCAGCTTCGGGGGATCCGTCGGTGAAAAACTGTTTTTT.

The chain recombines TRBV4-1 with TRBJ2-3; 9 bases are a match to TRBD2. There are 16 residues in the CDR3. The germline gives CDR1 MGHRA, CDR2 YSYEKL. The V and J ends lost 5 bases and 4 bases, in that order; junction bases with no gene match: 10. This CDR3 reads CASSYELAGGPDTQYF. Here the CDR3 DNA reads TGCGCCAGCAGCTATGAACTGGCGGGAGGGCCAGATACGCAGTATTTT.

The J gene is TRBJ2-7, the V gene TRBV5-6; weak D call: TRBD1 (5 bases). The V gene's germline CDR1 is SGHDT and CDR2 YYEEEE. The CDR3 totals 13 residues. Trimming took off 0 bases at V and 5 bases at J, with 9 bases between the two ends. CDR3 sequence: CASSLARADEQYF. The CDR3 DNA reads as TGTGCCAGCAGCTTGGCCAGGGCCGACGAGCAGTACTTC.

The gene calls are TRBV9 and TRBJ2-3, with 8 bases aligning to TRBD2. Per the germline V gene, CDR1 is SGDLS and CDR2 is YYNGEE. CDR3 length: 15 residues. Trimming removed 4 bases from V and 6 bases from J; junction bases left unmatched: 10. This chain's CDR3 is CASSRDTGGVDTQYF. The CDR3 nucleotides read TGTGCCAGCAGCCGCGATACCGGGGGGGTGGATACGCAGTATTTT.